The next 4 T cell receptor beta chains were all read from a single sample in a study of shared clonotypes between healthy human individuals. The method was immunoSEQ multiplex PCR; TCRdb's version includes in-frame clones alone and lacks a portion of them. Of over 400,000 clones in the sample, about 84% were seen once. The sequenced sample consisted of PBMCs. These receptors were taken from a woman aged 40 to 50 in good health. Some clones in this sample may be carry-over from other donors' samples.

The table lists this clone with a count of one. V usage is TRBV7-2 and J usage is TRBJ2-2; D possibly corresponds to TRBD2 (6 bases). This CDR3 spans 15 amino acids. The germline V gene encodes CDR1 SGHTA and CDR2 FQGNSA. V was clipped by 3 bases and J by 4 bases, with 12 bases between them. DNA of the CDR3: TGTGCCAGCAGCTTCGGGAGCGGACTCACCGGGGAGCTGTTTTTT. This translates into CASSFGSGLTGELFF. Full variable domain (remainder filled in from reference TRBV7-2 and TRBJ2-2): GAGVSQSPSNKVTEKGKDVELRCDPISGHTALYWYRQSLGQGLEFLIYFQGNSAPDKSGLPSDRFSAERTGGSVSTLTIQRTQQEDSAVYLCASSFGSGLTGELFFGEGSRLTVL.

Regarding this clone: This likely reflects a read error, since a far larger clone is one base away. Other DNA variants within this sample encode the same CDR3. V gene TRBV11-1 combines with J gene TRBJ1-4; TRBD1 agrees at 7 bases. CDR3 size: 14 residues. Germline CDR1 SGHAT, CDR2 FQDESV (reference sequence). The junction had 3 bases not matched to a gene; V was cut back by 4 bases and J by 4 bases. As DNA, the CDR3 is TGTGCCAGCAGCTCGGGACAGCTTAATGAAAAACTGTTTTTT. The encoded protein is CASSSGQLNEKLFF.

The table lists this clone with a few counts. The chain recombines TRBV10-3 with TRBJ2-2; a possible D gene is TRBD2 (5 bases). V shed 3 bases and J shed 6 bases, with 8 bases lying between them. Germline assignment: CDR1 ENHRY and CDR2 SYGVKD. The CDR3 length is 13 residues. For the CDR3, the DNA is TGTGCCATCAGTGAAGGGAGTCCCGGGGAGCTGTTTTTT. This sequence encodes CAISEGSPGELFF.

This sequence joins TRBV7-2 and TRBJ2-7, with D possibly TRBD2 on 6 matching bases. V lost 2 bases and J lost 4, with 9 bases in between. Germline V CDR1 and CDR2: SGHTA, FQGNSA. This CDR3 has 13 residues. The chain's CDR3 is CASSLSGRYEQYF. The CDR3 DNA is TGTGCCAGCAGCTTAAGCGGGCGGTACGAGCAGTACTTC.